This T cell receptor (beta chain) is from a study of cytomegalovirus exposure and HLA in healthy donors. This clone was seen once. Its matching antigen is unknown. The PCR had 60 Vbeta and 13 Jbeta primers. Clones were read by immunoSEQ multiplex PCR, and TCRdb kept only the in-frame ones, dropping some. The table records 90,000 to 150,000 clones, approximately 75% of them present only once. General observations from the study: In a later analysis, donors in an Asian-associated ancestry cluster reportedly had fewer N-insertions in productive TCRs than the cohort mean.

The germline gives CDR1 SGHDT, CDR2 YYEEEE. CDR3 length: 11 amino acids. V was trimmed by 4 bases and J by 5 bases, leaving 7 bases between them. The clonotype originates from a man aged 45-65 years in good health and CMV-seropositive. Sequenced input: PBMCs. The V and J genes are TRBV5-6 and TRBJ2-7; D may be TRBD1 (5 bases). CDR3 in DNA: TGTGCCAGCAGCGCAGGGAACGAGCAGTACTTC. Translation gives CASSAGNEQYF. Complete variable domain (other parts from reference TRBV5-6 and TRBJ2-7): DAGVTQSPTHLIKTRGQQVTLRCSPKSGHDTVSWYQQALGQGPQFIFQYYEEEERQRGNFPDRFSGHQFPNYSSELNVNALLLGDSALYLCASSAGNEQYFGPGTRLTVT.